The 2 T cell receptor beta chains in this list originate from one sample, sequenced in a study of OX40 agonist ivuxolimab in advanced cancers. Libraries were prepared by immunoSEQ multiplex PCR; TCRdb keeps only in-frame clonotypes and omits some of them. The table lists more than 50,000 clones, 84% of them singletons, with approximately 4.4% in the top ten. The starting material was CD4+ or CD8+ T cells sorted from blood, obtained in a trial of the OX40 agonist ivuxolimab. These receptors were collected from an adult with an advanced solid tumor such as melanoma, head and neck, liver or kidney cancer.

The gene calls are TRBV5-1 and TRBJ2-2; 7 nucleotides match TRBD1. CDR1 and CDR2 (germline): SGHRS, YFSETQ. V gave up 2 bases and J gave up 4 bases; unmatched junction bases: 5. CDR3 size: 15 residues. CDR3 nucleotides: TGCGCCAGCAGCTTCGACAGGGCGGGCACCGGGGAGCTGTTTTTT. It encodes CASSFDRAGTGELFF.

This clone appeared a single time. The chain combines TRBV7-2 with TRBJ2-1; 7 positions match TRBD2. The ends lost 5 bases at V and 3 bases at J; junction bases unmatched: 7. The CDR3 totals 15 residues. Germline V gene data show CDR1 as SGHTA and CDR2 as FQGNSA. CDR3 region: CASSRSGTNYNEQFF. The CDR3 nucleotides read TGTGCCAGCAGCCGTTCCGGGACTAACTACAATGAGCAGTTCTTC. Full variable domain (missing parts from reference TRBV7-2 and TRBJ2-1): GAGVSQSPSNKVTEKGKDVELRCDPISGHTALYWYRQSLGQGLEFLIYFQGNSAPDKSGLPSDRFSAERTGGSVSTLTIQRTQQEDSAVYLCASSRSGTNYNEQFFGPGTRLTVL.